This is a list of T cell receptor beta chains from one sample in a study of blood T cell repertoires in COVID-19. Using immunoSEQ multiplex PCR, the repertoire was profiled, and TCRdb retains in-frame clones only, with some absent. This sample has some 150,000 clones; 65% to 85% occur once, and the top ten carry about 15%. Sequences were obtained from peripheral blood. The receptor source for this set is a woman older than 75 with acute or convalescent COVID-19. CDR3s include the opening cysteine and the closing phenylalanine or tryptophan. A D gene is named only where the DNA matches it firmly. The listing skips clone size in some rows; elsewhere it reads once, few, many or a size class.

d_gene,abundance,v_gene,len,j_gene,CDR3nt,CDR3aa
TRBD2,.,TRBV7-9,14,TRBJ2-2,TGTGCCAAGGGACTAGCGGGAGTGGCCGGGGAGCTGTTTTTT,CAKGLAGVAGELFF
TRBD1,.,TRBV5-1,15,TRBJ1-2,TGCGCCAGCAGCTTGGGGGACAGGGGAACCTATGGCTACACCTTC,CASSLGDRGTYGYTF
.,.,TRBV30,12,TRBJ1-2,TGTGCCTGGAGTCCTGTCGACTATGGCTACACCTTC,CAWSPVDYGYTF
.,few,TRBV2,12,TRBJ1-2,TGTGCCAGCAGTGAGGGCGCCTATGGCTACACCTTC,CASSEGAYGYTF
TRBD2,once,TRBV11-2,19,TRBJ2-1,TGTGCCAGCAGCTTAGCGCCGGGGACTAGCGGGAGAACCTACAATGAGCAGTTCTTC,CASSLAPGTSGRTYNEQFF
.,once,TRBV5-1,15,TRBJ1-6,TGCGCCAGCAGCTTGGCGAGGGTTAATAATTCACCCCTCCACTTT,CASSLARVNNSPLHF
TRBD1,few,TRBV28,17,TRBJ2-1,TGTGCCTCCCGGGACAGGGGCCTCAGGAGCTCCTACAATGAGCAGTTCTTC,CASRDRGLRSSYNEQFF
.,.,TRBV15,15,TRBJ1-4,TGTGCCACCAGCCGAGGAGGTGCTAATAGGGAAAAACTGTTTTTT,CATSRGGANREKLFF
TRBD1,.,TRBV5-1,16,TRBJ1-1,TGCGCCAGCAGCTCCGGACAGGGGAGTGCGATCACTGAAGCTTTCTTT,CASSSGQGSAITEAFF
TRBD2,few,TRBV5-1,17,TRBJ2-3,TGCGCCAGCAGCGAGGGACTAGCGGGGATCTTGTCCGATACGCAGTATTTT,CASSEGLAGILSDTQYF
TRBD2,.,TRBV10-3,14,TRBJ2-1,TGTGCCATCAGGGCGGGAGGGTCCTACAATGAGCAGTTCTTC,CAIRAGGSYNEQFF
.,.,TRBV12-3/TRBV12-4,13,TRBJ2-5,TGTGCCAGCAGTTGGGCACTCCAAGAGACCCAGTACTTC,CASSWALQETQYF
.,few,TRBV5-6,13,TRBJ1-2,TGTGCCAGCAGCTTGAGACAGCCCTATGGCTACACCTTC,CASSLRQPYGYTF
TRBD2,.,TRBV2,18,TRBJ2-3,TGTGCCAGCAGTGAGATAGCGGGGCCCCCGTCGAGCACAGATACGCAGTATTTT,CASSEIAGPPSSTDTQYF
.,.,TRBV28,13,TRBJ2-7,TGTGCCAGCAGTCGACCGGGGGCCTACGAGCAGTACTTC,CASSRPGAYEQYF
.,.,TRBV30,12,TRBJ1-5,TGTGCCTGGAGTGGGAGCCATCAGCCCCAGCATTTT,CAWSGSHQPQHF
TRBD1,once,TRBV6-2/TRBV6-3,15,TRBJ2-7,TGTGCCAGCAGCCGGGGACAGGAATTCTCCTACGAGCAGTACTTC,CASSRGQEFSYEQYF
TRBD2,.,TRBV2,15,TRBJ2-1,TGTGCCAGCAGTCGGACTAGCGGGCAGAACAATGAGCAGTTCTTC,CASSRTSGQNNEQFF
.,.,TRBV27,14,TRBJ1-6,TGTGCCAGCAGTTTTCAGGGAACTAATTCACCCCTCCACTTT,CASSFQGTNSPLHF
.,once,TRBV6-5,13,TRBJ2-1,TGTGCCAGCAGTCGACAGGGAGGCAATGAGCAGTTCTTC,CASSRQGGNEQFF
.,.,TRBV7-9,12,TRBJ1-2,TGTGCCAGCACCCTAGGAAGCTATGGCTACACCTTC,CASTLGSYGYTF
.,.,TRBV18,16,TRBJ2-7,TGTGCCAGCTCACCGCGGGGGACAGGCATCTCCTACGAGCAGTACTTC,CASSPRGTGISYEQYF
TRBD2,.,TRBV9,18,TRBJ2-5,TGTGCCAGCAGCCCCCGAGCTACTAGCGGGGACCCAGCGGAGACCCAGTACTTC,CASSPRATSGDPAETQYF
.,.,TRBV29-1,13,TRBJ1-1,TGCAGCGTTGATGGCCAGGGGCGTACTGAAGCTTTCTTT,CSVDGQGRTEAFF
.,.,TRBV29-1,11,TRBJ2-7,TGCAGCGCAATAAACAGCTACGAGCAGTACTTC,CSAINSYEQYF
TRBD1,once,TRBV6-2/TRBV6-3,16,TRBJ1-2,TGTGCCAGCAGCTCCGCCGGGACAGGGGGAGGCTATGGCTACACCTTC,CASSSAGTGGGYGYTF
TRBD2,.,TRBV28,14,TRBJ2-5,TGTGCCAGCAGCAAGCGGGAGTGGGGGGAGACCCAGTACTTC,CASSKREWGETQYF
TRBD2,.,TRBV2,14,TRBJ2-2,TGTGCCAGAGGACTAGCGGGAGTGGCCGGGGAGCTGTTTTTT,CARGLAGVAGELFF